This TCR beta chain was identified during a study of T cells in Graves' hyperthyroidism and ophthalmopathy. In making diagnoses, clinical symptoms, serum thyroxine and TRAb, thyroid ultrasound and orbital computed tomography were all used. Study-level results: Ophthalmopathy was separated from stable hyperthyroidism by a 13 V-J model. Ophthalmopathy was identified by the model a median around 5.9 months ahead of onset. Also found in blood were most expanded thyroid clonotypes above 0.001.

The TCR beta CDR3 regions underwent amplification using RNA transcripts as the source. Researchers ran a first-round RT-PCR on the TCR CDR3 using the HTBI primer set. TCRdb passed the multiplex PCR reads through MiXCR, listing each CDR3 protein once. The sample shows about 530,000 distinct CDR3 sequences, 15% to 20% of them seen only once. Details on this clonotype: What it binds is unknown.

Specimen: blood. The sequence was collected from a woman aged 18-29 years with Graves' ophthalmopathy.

CDR3 nucleotides: TGTGCCAGCTCACTAACAGGGAGCCGTAGCTCCTACGAGCAGTACTTC. Its translation is CASSLTGSRSSYEQYF. The chain uses TRBV18 and TRBJ2-7; D may be TRBD1 (6 bases). CDR3 length: 16 residues. The V end lost 4 bases, the J end lost 0 bases, and 16 bases lay between the germline ends. CDR1 KGHSH and CDR2 LQKENI come from the germline V gene.